The 9 T cell receptor beta chains reported below all come from one sample, sequenced in a study of OX40 agonist ivuxolimab in advanced cancers. Libraries were prepared by immunoSEQ multiplex PCR; TCRdb keeps only in-frame clonotypes and omits some of them. The repertoire holds over 65,000 clones, with more than 80% as singletons. Specimen: CD4+ or CD8+ T cells sorted from blood, collected in a trial of the OX40 agonist ivuxolimab. The source is an adult with an advanced solid tumor such as melanoma, head and neck, liver or kidney cancer.

This clone has a handful of counts. This chain links TRBV28 with TRBJ1-2, with D possibly being TRBD1 (5 bases). Trimming removed 8 bases from V and 2 bases from J, with 21 bases in between. This CDR3 spans 16 amino acids. Looked up from germline, CDR1 is MDHEN and CDR2 is SYDVKM. The CDR3 nucleotides are TGTGCCAGCGTCACCGGCGGAATGACAGACAACTATGGCTACACCTTC. Translation gives CASVTGGMTDNYGYTF.

The rearrangement joins TRBV30 to TRBJ2-1, with 13 bases identical to TRBD2. The V and J ends lost 0 bases and 5 bases, in that order; junction bases with no gene match: 1. Germline V gives CDR1 GTSNPN, CDR2 SVGIG (reference sequence). The CDR3 has 15 amino acids. CDR3 protein: CAWSVLAGGNNEQFF. The CDR3 bases are TGTGCCTGGAGTGTACTAGCGGGAGGGAACAATGAGCAGTTCTTC.

The chain combines TRBV28 with TRBJ1-1; TRBD1 aligns across 11 bases. Germline V gene sequence: CDR1 MDHEN, CDR2 SYDVKM. The V segment lost 3 bases and the J segment 1 base; nucleotides outside the gene matches: 10. CDR3 length: 18 residues. The CDR3 nucleotides are TGTGCCAGCAGTTTCTACCCCGGGACAGGGGGTCAGAACACTGAAGCTTTCTTT. This gives the protein CASSFYPGTGGQNTEAFF.

The genes are TRBV7-3 and TRBJ2-3; TRBD2 might be the D (6 bases). Trimming cost V 2 bases and J 0 bases, with 12 bases left between them. Germline V CDR1 and CDR2: SGHTA, FQGTGA. The CDR3 spans 16 residues. The CDR3 sequence is CASSLAGRLSTDTQYF. CDR3 nucleotides: TGTGCCAGCAGCTTAGCCGGGAGACTTAGCACAGATACGCAGTATTTT.

This chain links TRBV2 with TRBJ2-7, with no clear D. The germline V gene has CDR1 SNHLY and CDR2 FYNNEI. The V end was cut by 7 bases, the J end by 3 bases, with 10 bases between. The length of the CDR3 is 12 residues. CDR3: CASTGEGYEQYF. CDR3 bases: TGTGCCAGCACTGGGGAAGGCTACGAGCAGTACTTC.

The V gene is TRBV6-5, the J gene TRBJ2-7; maybe TRBD1 (6 bases). This CDR3 region has 12 residues. V lost 3 bases and J lost 5, with 8 bases in between. The germline V gene encodes CDR1 MNHEY and CDR2 SVGAGI. The CDR3 here is CASSYNRDEQYF. CDR3 in DNA: TGTGCCAGCAGTTATAACAGGGACGAGCAGTACTTC.

The chain employs TRBV10-3 and TRBJ1-2; D perhaps matches TRBD1 (5 bases). Deletions cut 2 bases from V and 8 bases from J, with 9 bases between. CDR1 is ENHRY and CDR2 is SYGVKD in the germline V gene. The CDR3 loop spans 12 amino acids. CDR3 residues: CAISEQGWGYTF. CDR3 bases: TGTGCCATCAGTGAGCAGGGTTGGGGCTACACCTTC.

J is TRBJ1-4 and V is TRBV19; the D is unclear. The V and J ends lost 7 bases and 3 bases respectively, with 12 bases between them. Germline V gives CDR1 LNHDA, CDR2 SQIVND (reference sequence). The CDR3 spans 14 residues. CDR3 protein: CASNDGTANEKLFF. The CDR3 region has the DNA TGTGCCAGTAATGACGGTACTGCTAATGAAAAACTGTTTTTT.

The rearrangement links TRBV7-9 to TRBJ2-7, with D possibly TRBD1 on 5 matching bases. The CDR3 is 14 residues long. CDR1 SEHNR and CDR2 FQNEAQ come from the germline V gene (reference sequence). Trimming removed 3 bases at V and 2 bases at J, with 11 bases between. The CDR3 nucleotides are TGTGCCAGCAGCTTCGGGTCAGGGACCTACGAGCAGTACTTC. Translation gives CASSFGSGTYEQYF.